This T cell receptor beta chain was sequenced for a study of T cells of healthy individuals. Each CDR3 protein gets one entry after TCRdb re-called the 5' RACE reads with MiXCR. Seen here are over 95,000 distinct CDR3 sequences, approximately 18% observed once, and the top ten hold around 6.5%. Germline V lookup: CDR1 MDHEN, CDR2 SYDVKM. With V trimmed by 5 bases and J by 6 bases, 10 bases remained unmatched. This CDR3 contains 15 residues. This clonotype has just a few counts. The chain carries TRBV28 and TRBJ2-7; 10 nucleotides align to TRBD1. The sequence came from a human donor in good health. The CDR3 spells CASSQNRDRGAEQYF. CDR3 DNA: TGTGCCAGCAGTCAGAACCGGGACAGGGGAGCCGAGCAGTACTTC.